Sequencing of this T cell receptor beta chain was carried out in a study of blood T cell repertoires in COVID-19. Study at large: Researchers got acute and convalescent COVID-19 samples from the United States, Italy and Spain.

Study processing details: For nucleated cells, counts were estimated from reference gene primer amplification. Some clones are missing from TCRdb's copy, which holds only in-frame ones; the method was immunoSEQ multiplex PCR. V, J and clone size reflect that table, while D and trimming were determined from the DNA. This table has about 99,000 clones, roughly 80% appearing once. Trimming removed 5 bases from V and 2 bases from J, with 17 bases in between. CDR1 and CDR2 from the germline V gene are MNHNY and SVGAGI (reference sequence). The CDR3 totals 16 residues. The chain carries TRBV6-6 and TRBJ2-3; possible D gene TRBD1, 5 bases. This receptor was identified in a woman of 80 years or more with active or convalescent COVID-19. Sequencing was done on a sample of peripheral blood. The CDR3 protein is CASSKLQELDTDTQYF. In nucleotides, the CDR3 is TGTGCCAGCAGTAAATTACAGGAGCTTGACACAGATACGCAGTATTTT.